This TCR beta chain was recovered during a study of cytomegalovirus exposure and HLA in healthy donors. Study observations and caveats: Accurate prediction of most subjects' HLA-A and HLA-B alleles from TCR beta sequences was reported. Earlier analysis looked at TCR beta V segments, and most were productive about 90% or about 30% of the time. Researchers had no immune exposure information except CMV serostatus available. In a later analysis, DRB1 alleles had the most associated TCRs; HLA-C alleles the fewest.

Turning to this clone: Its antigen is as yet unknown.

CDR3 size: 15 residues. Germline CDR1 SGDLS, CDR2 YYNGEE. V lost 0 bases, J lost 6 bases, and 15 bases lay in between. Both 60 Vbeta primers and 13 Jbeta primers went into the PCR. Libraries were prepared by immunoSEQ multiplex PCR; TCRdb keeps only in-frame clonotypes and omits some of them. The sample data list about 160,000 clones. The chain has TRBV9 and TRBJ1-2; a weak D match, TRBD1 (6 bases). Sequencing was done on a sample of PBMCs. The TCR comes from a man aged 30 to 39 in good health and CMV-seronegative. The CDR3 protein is CASSVGNRVTNGYTF. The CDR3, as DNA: TGTGCCAGCAGCGTAGGTAACAGGGTTACCAATGGCTACACCTTC.